The present TCR beta chain was sequenced within a study of CD8 T cells in ankylosing spondylitis (dated by TCRdb to the late 2010s). Background for the entire study: To find TCR variants linked to disease, the study profiled T cell receptor beta repertoires in ankylosing spondylitis patients and healthy donors. The full study cohort was made up of about 25 ankylosing spondylitis patients and fewer than 120 healthy donors. Samples of peripheral blood were taken, and for ankylosing spondylitis patients, synovial fluid was collected as well. Beyond this particular receptor, the publication reports: Some motif variants were previously reported in synovial fluid and blood of reactive arthritis patients, suggesting common disease-initiation mechanisms. The disease-linked clones had a CD8+ phenotype and were found at relatively low frequencies in peripheral blood. Blood from ankylosing spondylitis patients appeared to be characterized by a TCR beta motif composed of eight highly homologous amino acid variants. Significant enrichment of the disease-linked clones was reported in matched synovial fluid samples from ankylosing spondylitis patients.

The germline V gene (reference sequence) specifies SSHAT as CDR1 and FNYEAQ as CDR2. The CDR3 spans 15 residues, from the cysteine through the phenylalanine. The CDR3 DNA has 45 bases and is translated from base 1. TCRdb names Illumina HiSeq 2500 as the instrument used. Quantitative 5'-RACE with molecular barcodes was the method used to prepare the TCR beta libraries. The authors processed their data as follows. A new computational method, built on a probabilistic model of VDJ rearrangement, was used to identify disease-linked TCR variants. TCRdb trimmed the raw reads at Q25, called clones with MiXCR and kept productive beta chains. When rows share a CDR3 protein, they turn into one entry using the most common DNA and genes. The V and J calls shown here were made by TCRdb, not taken from the authors' results. The sample contains about 160,000 distinct CDR3 sequences, around 9.6% of them found a single time. Of the sample, less than 15% is held by the ten largest clones.

This clonotype was counted between two and nine times. Its target antigen remains unknown. One junction end disagrees with the germline gene, perhaps due to a read error. Sequencing was performed on blood, either unsorted or a sorted T cell fraction (not recorded which). This TCR was recovered from a female donor with ankylosing spondylitis or in good health (not recorded which). The chain is encoded by TRBV7-7 joined to TRBJ2-1; the D region possibly corresponds to TRBD2 (5 bases align). The DNA sequence is TGTGCTAGCAGCTTAGGTAGCGCCTACTACAATGAGCAGTTCTTC. Translated, this is CASSLGSAYYNEQFF.